This is a list of T cell receptor beta chains from one sample in a study of T cell changes during pregnancy in multiple sclerosis. Profiled with immunoSEQ multiplex PCR; TCRdb holds only in-frame clones, not every one. The sample yields around 95,000 clones, about 91% seen once. The specimen comprised peripheral blood, sampled after pregnancy. The source is a female donor in good health, enrolled as a control in a pregnancy study. Each CDR3 is given with its conserved first and last residue. Fields, in order: J gene, V gene, clone size, D gene, CDR3 protein, CDR3 DNA. A D gene is named only where the DNA matches it firmly. The size entry is marked missing in some rows and otherwise reads once, few, many or a size class.

TRBJ1-5 | TRBV7-2 | - | - | CASSPPYDTNQPQHF | TGTGCCAGCAGCCCCCCGTACGACACCAATCAGCCCCAGCATTTT
TRBJ2-7 | TRBV5-4 | - | - | CASSRDGGAYEQYF | TGTGCCAGCAGCCGTGACGGGGGAGCCTACGAGCAGTACTTC
TRBJ2-2 | TRBV7-6 | - | TRBD2 | CASSNDPRGSTTGELFF | TGTGCCAGCAGCAACGACCCGCGGGGGTCTACCACCGGGGAGCTGTTTTTT
TRBJ2-4 | TRBV7-9 | few | TRBD2 | CASSALAGGLQYF | TGTGCCAGCAGCGCACTAGCGGGGGGCCTTCAGTACTTC
TRBJ2-5 | TRBV6-5 | few | TRBD2 | CASSYRMTSGKETQYF | TGTGCCAGCAGTTACCGGATGACTAGCGGGAAAGAGACCCAGTACTTC
TRBJ2-5 | TRBV7-2 | - | TRBD2 | CASSLRTSGSWETQYF | TGTGCCAGCAGCCTCCGGACTAGCGGGAGCTGGGAGACCCAGTACTTC
TRBJ1-2 | TRBV5-8 | - | - | CASSLVSYYGYTF | TGTGCCAGCAGTCTAGTGTCCTACTATGGCTACACCTTC
TRBJ1-2 | TRBV19 | - | - | CASSMGRDTHYGYTF | TGTGCCAGTAGTATGGGCCGGGATACTCACTATGGCTACACCTTC
TRBJ2-5 | TRBV19 | - | TRBD1 | CASRGRGLETQYF | TGTGCCAGTAGAGGCAGGGGGTTAGAGACCCAGTACTTC
TRBJ2-5 | TRBV6-5 | - | - | CASSRTWGEAETQYF | TGTGCCAGCAGCCGCACCTGGGGGGAGGCAGAGACCCAGTACTTC
TRBJ2-7 | TRBV7-9 | - | TRBD1 | CASSSSGTGGSEQYF | TGTGCCAGCAGCTCTAGTGGGACAGGAGGGTCCGAGCAGTACTTC
TRBJ2-5 | TRBV6-4 | - | - | CASSEGAQETQYF | TGTGCCAGCAGTGAGGGGGCCCAAGAGACCCAGTACTTC
TRBJ1-1 | TRBV7-2 | - | - | CASSLYQGPNTEAFF | TGTGCCAGCAGCCTCTATCAGGGTCCGAACACTGAAGCTTTCTTT
TRBJ2-1 | TRBV27 | once | TRBD2 | CASSLGGTSGNEQFF | TGTGCCAGCAGCCTAGGCGGGACTAGTGGCAATGAGCAGTTCTTC
TRBJ1-1 | TRBV7-8 | - | TRBD1 | CASRNHPGQGGGGTEAFF | TGTGCCAGCAGAAACCACCCGGGACAGGGTGGAGGAGGGACTGAAGCTTTCTTT
TRBJ1-1 | TRBV19 | - | - | CASTLAVYTEAFF | TGTGCCAGTACCTTAGCGGTATACACTGAAGCTTTCTTT
TRBJ2-6 | TRBV15 | - | - | CATSRDLGAGANVLTF | TGTGCCACCAGCAGAGATCTAGGGGCTGGGGCCAACGTCCTGACTTTC
TRBJ2-2 | TRBV29-1 | - | - | CSVVGRGLMAGELFF | TGCAGCGTTGTAGGCAGGGGACTAATGGCCGGGGAGCTGTTTTTT
TRBJ1-1 | TRBV2 | - | TRBD1 | CASRPGTGGRNTEAFF | TGTGCCAGCAGGCCCGGGACAGGGGGAAGGAACACTGAAGCTTTCTTT
TRBJ1-2 | TRBV2 | - | - | CASKQGGAWNYGYTF | TGTGCCAGCAAGCAGGGAGGGGCTTGGAACTATGGCTACACCTTC
TRBJ1-5 | TRBV29-1 | - | - | CSVGQSGNQPQHF | TGCAGCGTTGGGCAGTCTGGCAATCAGCCCCAGCATTTT
TRBJ1-5 | TRBV6-5 | - | TRBD1 | CASSPGGSGQPQHF | TGTGCCAGCAGTCCAGGGGGCTCTGGACAGCCCCAGCATTTT
TRBJ1-1 | TRBV28 | once | - | CASSTLARGMNTEAFF | TGTGCCAGCAGCACATTGGCCAGGGGCATGAACACTGAAGCTTTCTTT